This entry features one T cell receptor beta chain sequence. Its antigen is unidentified. Researchers ran the PCR with 60 Vbeta and 13 Jbeta primers. Profiled with immunoSEQ multiplex PCR; TCRdb holds only in-frame clones, not every one. The sample consists of around 64,000 clones, around 76% of them appearing once. The record originates from a study of cytomegalovirus exposure and HLA in healthy donors. Study-wide points: Most CMV-associated TCR beta chains were later found to appear HLA-restricted.

The J segment lost 3 bases and the V segment lost 5 bases, leaving 3 bases of the junction unmatched. CDR1 is SNHLY, CDR2 FYNNEI, per germline. The length of the CDR3 is 13 residues. The receptor was isolated from a woman in her thirties in good health and CMV-seropositive. The sample comprised PBMCs. The chain links TRBV2 to TRBJ1-1, with 7 bases identical to TRBD1. CDR3 sequence: CASSLTGDTEAFF. CDR3 in DNA: TGTGCCAGCAGTCTTACAGGGGACACTGAAGCTTTCTTT.